This paragraph reports one T cell receptor (beta chain). This sample stems from a study of blood T cell repertoires in COVID-19. CDR3 length: 13 amino acids. CDR1 is SGHRS, CDR2 YFSETQ, per germline. J gave up 4 bases and V 5 bases, and 2 bases lay outside the gene matches. Followed longitudinally, the Seattle patients had been enrolled during active infection. Sequencing used immunoSEQ multiplex PCR; TCRdb keeps in-frame clones, though not all of them. The data hold about 150,000 clones, with approximately 85% observed a single time. The chain employs TRBV5-1 and TRBJ2-2, with 7 bases that match TRBD1. The receptor was isolated from a man aged 60-69 years with COVID-19, enrolled during active disease. The sample consisted of peripheral blood. The CDR3 DNA is TGCGCCAGCAGTAGGGACAGCACCGGGGAGCTGTTTTTT. Translation gives CASSRDSTGELFF.